Listed below are T cell receptor beta chains from one sample, sequenced in a study of cytomegalovirus exposure and HLA in healthy donors. The protocol was immunoSEQ multiplex PCR, while the TCRdb copy is restricted to in-frame clones and leaves out a portion. This sample has approximately 140,000 clones, with 82% found just once. Sequenced input: PBMCs. These receptors came from a man aged 18 to 35 in good health and CMV-seropositive. The CDR3 runs from the conserved cysteine through the conserved F or W. A D gene is named only where the DNA matches it firmly. For some rows the clone size is stated as once, few or many, or as a class when expanded; others skip it.

TRBJ1-2 | TRBD1 | TRBV11-2 | NA | TGTGCCAGCAGCAGCTTAGACAGGGATGGTAGCTATGGCTACACCTTC | CASSSLDRDGSYGYTF
TRBJ2-3 | NA | TRBV5-1 | once | TGCGCCAGCAGCCTAACAGGAACCACAGATACGCAGTATTTT | CASSLTGTTDTQYF
TRBJ1-1 | TRBD1 | TRBV5-4 | NA | TGTGCCAGCAGCTCTTCGGACAGGGTGAACACTGAAGCTTTCTTT | CASSSSDRVNTEAFF
TRBJ2-1 | NA | TRBV25-1 | NA | TGTGCCAGCAGTGAATTAGGCGGAGTAACCTACAATGAGCAGTTCTTC | CASSELGGVTYNEQFF
TRBJ2-7 | NA | TRBV28 | NA | TGTGCCAGCAGTTTTGGTCTCACAGGCCGCGAAATGCTGTACTTC | CASSFGLTGREMLYF
TRBJ1-2 | NA | TRBV19 | NA | TGTGCCAGTATGCGCGGGAATGGCTACACCTTC | CASMRGNGYTF
TRBJ1-4 | NA | TRBV28 | NA | TGTGCCAGCATGAGGGTAGGGAAACTGTTTTTT | CASMRVGKLFF
TRBJ2-3 | NA | TRBV6-4 | NA | TGTGCCAGCAGTGACAATGCGTGGGCCGCAGATACGCAGTATTTT | CASSDNAWAADTQYF
TRBJ2-7 | NA | TRBV11-2 | NA | TGTGCCAGCAGCCTCCTCTACGAGCAGTACTTC | CASSLLYEQYF
TRBJ2-4 | NA | TRBV21-1 | NA | TGTGCCAGCAGACTGGCTCCCCAGGGGGAAAAAAACATTCAGTACTTC | CASRLAPQGEKNIQYF
TRBJ2-7 | TRBD1 | TRBV28 | NA | TGTGCCAGCAGTTTTAGGGGGCAGTCCTACGAGCAGTACTTC | CASSFRGQSYEQYF
TRBJ2-7 | TRBD1 | TRBV28 | NA | TGTGCCAGCAGTTCCCCCAGCGGGACAGGGGCGGCATACGAGCAGTACTTC | CASSSPSGTGAAYEQYF
TRBJ2-7 | TRBD1 | TRBV28 | NA | TGTGCCAGCAGTCAGAGGGAGACAGGGGATTACGAGCAGTACTTC | CASSQRETGDYEQYF
TRBJ2-4 | TRBD2 | TRBV5-1 | NA | TGCGCCAGCAGCTCGGGTAGCGGGGTAAACATTCAGTACTTC | CASSSGSGVNIQYF
TRBJ2-1 | NA | TRBV6-1 | few | TGTGCCAGCAGTGTGTCCGCGGGTGAGCAGTTCTTC | CASSVSAGEQFF
TRBJ2-1 | NA | TRBV5-1 | once | TGCGCCAGCAGCTTGACTACGAGCTCCTACAATGAGCAGTTCTTC | CASSLTTSSYNEQFF
TRBJ2-7 | NA | TRBV7-2 | NA | TGTGCCAGCAGCTTAACGCCGACTGCCACCTACGAGCAGTACTTC | CASSLTPTATYEQYF
TRBJ2-7 | TRBD1 | TRBV7-2 | NA | TGTGCCAGCAGCTTGGGGACAGGGGTATACGAGCAGTACTTC | CASSLGTGVYEQYF
TRBJ1-2 | NA | TRBV6-1 | NA | TGTGCCAGCAGTCCGAACTATGGCTACACCTTC | CASSPNYGYTF
TRBJ1-5 | TRBD1 | TRBV4-1 | NA | TGCGCCAGCAGCCAAGGACAGGGCACGCCCCAGCATTTT | CASSQGQGTPQHF
TRBJ1-5 | TRBD1 | TRBV6-1 | NA | TGTGCCAGCAGTGAAGCGTTGGGACAGAGGTATCAGCCCCAGCATTTT | CASSEALGQRYQPQHF
TRBJ2-2 | NA | TRBV5-4 | NA | TGTGCCAGCAGCCCCCCCCGCCCAGAGAACACCGGGGAGCTGTTTTTT | CASSPPRPENTGELFF
TRBJ1-4 | NA | TRBV2 | NA | TGTGCCAGCAGGCCCACAGGGATGAGTTTAGAAAAACTGTTTTTT | CASRPTGMSLEKLFF
TRBJ2-2 | NA | TRBV7-9 | NA | TGTGCCAGCAGCTTAACGGGGTGGAGGATCGGGGAGCTGTTTTTT | CASSLTGWRIGELFF
TRBJ2-7 | NA | TRBV19 | once | TGTGCCAGTAGTATAGTAAACAGGGCAGACTACGAGCAGTACTTC | CASSIVNRADYEQYF
TRBJ2-3 | TRBD2 | TRBV5-1 | NA | TGCGCCAGCAGCTTGCAGTTTCCAGCGGGAGCAACAGATACGCAGTATTTT | CASSLQFPAGATDTQYF